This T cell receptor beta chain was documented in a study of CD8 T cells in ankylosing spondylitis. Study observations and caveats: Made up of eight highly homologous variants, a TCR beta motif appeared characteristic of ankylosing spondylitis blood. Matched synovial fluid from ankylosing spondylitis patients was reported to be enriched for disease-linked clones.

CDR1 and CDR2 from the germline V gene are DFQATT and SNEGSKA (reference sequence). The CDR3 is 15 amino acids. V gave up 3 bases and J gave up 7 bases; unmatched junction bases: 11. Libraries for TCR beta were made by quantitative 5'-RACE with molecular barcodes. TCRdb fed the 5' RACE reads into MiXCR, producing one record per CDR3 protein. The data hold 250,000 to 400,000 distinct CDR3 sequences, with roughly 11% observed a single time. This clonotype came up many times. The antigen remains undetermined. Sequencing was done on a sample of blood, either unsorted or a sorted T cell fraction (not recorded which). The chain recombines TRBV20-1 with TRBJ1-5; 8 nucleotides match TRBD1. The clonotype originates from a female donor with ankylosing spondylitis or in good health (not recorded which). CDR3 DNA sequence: TGCAGTGCTAGGCAGACAGGGGAGAGGGACCAGCCCCAGCATTTT. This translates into CSARQTGERDQPQHF.